This entry lists 14 T cell receptor beta chains sequenced from one sample in a study of T cell repertoires in cytomegalovirus infection. MiXCR, applied by TCRdb to the reads, yields one record per CDR3 protein. The sample consists of approximately 910,000 distinct CDR3 sequences, roughly 30% of them appearing once. Which antigens these TCRs recognize remains unknown. Sequences were derived from cultured CD8+ T cells from PBMCs, sampled from culture after CMV antigen stimulation. These receptors originate from a human donor in good health (CMV status not recorded). Some clones in this sample may be carry-over from other donors' samples.

This clonotype was detected only a few times. The chain couples TRBV4-1 to TRBJ2-3, with 9 bases identical to TRBD2. Germline loops: CDR1 MGHRA, CDR2 YSYEKL. The junction had 19 bases not matched to a gene; V was cut back by 1 base and J by 2 bases. This CDR3 region has 21 residues. In DNA form, the CDR3 reads TGCGCCAGCAGCCAAGGGCCCCCGGGGGTAGCGGGGGTTTTAGACACAGATACGCAGTATTTT. Translation: CASSQGPPGVAGVLDTDTQYF.

This clonotype occurred many times. One end of the junction is discordant with germline, which a read error may explain. V and J are TRBV5-1 and TRBJ2-1, with D perhaps matching TRBD1 (6 bases). The CDR3 runs 15 residues. The germline CDR1 and CDR2 sequences are SGHRS and YFSETQ. CDR3 sequence (DNA): TGTGCCAGCAGCTTAGACCCAGGGGCCTACAATGAGCAGTTCTTC. It encodes CASSLDPGAYNEQFF.

The V call is TRBV19, the J call TRBJ1-5; 9 nucleotides agree with TRBD1. Germline CDR1 and CDR2: LNHDA and SQIVND (reference sequence). J gave up 4 bases and V 7 bases, and 5 bases lay outside the gene matches. The CDR3 runs to 14 residues. CDR3 region: CASTGTGRNQPQHF. The CDR3 DNA reads as TGTGCCAGTACCGGGACAGGGAGAAATCAGCCCCAGCATTTT.

This clonotype appeared many times. This chain links TRBV10-3 with TRBJ1-2, with D possibly TRBD1 on 6 matching bases. Germline-derived CDR1 and CDR2 are ENHRY and SYGVKD. V lost 6 bases, J lost 2 bases, and 16 bases lay in between. The CDR3 has 15 amino acids. The DNA of the CDR3 is TGTGCCATCAGCCCGATTTCTAGGGGGAACTATGGCTACACCTTC. Protein sequence: CAISPISRGNYGYTF.

This chain joins TRBV27 and TRBJ1-2, with 7 bases fitting TRBD1. CDR1 and CDR2 from the germline V gene are MNHEY and SMNVEV (reference sequence). V lost 3 bases and J lost 0; bases outside the gene matches: 10. This CDR3 region has 17 residues. The CDR3 region is CASSLTGSGLANYGYTF. The CDR3 DNA sequence: TGTGCCAGCAGTTTGACAGGGAGTGGGCTAGCTAACTATGGCTACACCTTC.

A few counts support this clonotype. The chain joins TRBV14 to TRBJ1-1; TRBD1 might be the D (5 bases). Trimming stripped 3 bases from V and 4 bases from J, with 15 bases between. Germline CDR1 SGHDN, CDR2 FVKESK. CDR3 length: 15 residues. The CDR3 DNA is TGTGCCAGCAGCCAGTTAGGGGAAGGAGGCACTGAAGCTTTCTTT. Amino acids: CASSQLGEGGTEAFF. Supplemented by reference TRBV14 and TRBJ1-1, the full variable domain reads EAGVTQFPSHSVIEKGQTVTLRCDPISGHDNLYWYRRVMGKEIKFLLHFVKESKQDESGMPNNRFLAERTGGTYSTLKVQPAELEDSGVYFCASSQLGEGGTEAFFGQGTRLTVV.

This clonotype has only a few counts. V and J are TRBV20-1 and TRBJ2-7; a weak D match, TRBD2 (5 bases). The CDR3 is 13 amino acids. Germline CDR1 is DFQATT and CDR2 is SNEGSKA (reference sequence). The V end lost 6 bases, the J end lost 1 base, and 13 bases lay between the germline ends. Here the CDR3 reads CSATSGFSYEQYF. The CDR3 region has the DNA TGCAGTGCCACTTCGGGGTTTTCCTACGAGCAGTACTTC.

This clonotype came up a few times. The chain's CDR3 is CASSLYRAPTQETQYF. The DNA of the CDR3 is TGTGCCAGCAGCTTATACAGGGCCCCAACTCAAGAGACCCAGTACTTC. The chain uses TRBV7-6 and TRBJ2-5; D might be TRBD1 (6 bases). The CDR3 has 16 residues. Germline V gives CDR1 SGHVS, CDR2 FNYEAQ. Deletions cut 2 bases from V and 2 bases from J, with 15 bases between.

This clonotype was recorded at least ten times. This rearrangement joins TRBV7-9 to TRBJ1-5, with D perhaps matching TRBD1 (6 bases). The ends were cut back, 0 bases at V and 10 bases at J, with 19 bases in the middle. Per the germline V gene, CDR1 is SEHNR and CDR2 is FQNEAQ (reference sequence). The CDR3 contains 16 residues. CDR3 nucleotides: TGTGCCAGCAGCTTAGCCGCGCGGGGGGGCTTGAGCCCCCAGCATTTT. Translation: CASSLAARGGLSPQHF.

This clonotype came up a few times. The chain has TRBV5-1 and TRBJ2-7; D call uncertain. Trimming cost V 0 bases and J 6 bases, with 10 bases left between them. Germline V gives CDR1 SGHRS, CDR2 YFSETQ. The CDR3 is 13 amino acids. CDR3 in DNA: TGCGCCAGCAGCTTGGCAGGTCGTGGCGAGCAGTACGTC. Translating gives CASSLAGRGEQYV.

The CDR3 sequence: CASSLTTVKNIQYF. The DNA of the CDR3 is TGTGCCAGCAGCTTAACTACGGTCAAAAACATTCAGTACTTC. The chain has TRBV7-9 and TRBJ2-4; D is undetermined. Germline V gives CDR1 SEHNR, CDR2 FQNEAQ (reference sequence). V lost 2 bases and J lost 3, with 8 bases in between. There are 14 residues in the CDR3.

This clonotype has ten or more counts. The chain employs TRBV12-3 or TRBV12-4 and TRBJ1-1; possible D gene TRBD1, 6 bases. The CDR3 sequence is 16 residues long. The V and J ends lost 3 bases and 3 bases respectively, with 17 bases between them. CDR3 residues: CASSLGAGFKYTEAFF. The DNA for the CDR3 is TGTGCCAGCAGTTTGGGGGCGGGTTTTAAGTACACTGAAGCTTTCTTT.

This CDR3 reads CASSPGQATRGVQPQHF. The CDR3 nucleotides are TGTGCCAGCAGTCCGGGGCAGGCAACCCGGGGGGTTCAGCCCCAGCATTTT. The rearrangement links TRBV6-5 to TRBJ1-5; tentative D call: TRBD1 (5 bases). Between the trimmed V and J ends, which lost 5 bases and 6 bases, there was a span of 23 bases. The germline V gene encodes CDR1 MNHEY and CDR2 SVGAGI. The CDR3 is 17 amino acids.

Many counts were recorded for this clonotype. The V gene is TRBV7-9, the J gene TRBJ2-3; possible D gene TRBD1, 6 bases. CDR3 length: 21 residues. Trimming took off 0 bases at V and 0 bases at J, with 25 bases between the two ends. The germline V gene has CDR1 SEHNR and CDR2 FQNEAQ (reference sequence). CDR3 coding DNA: TGTGCCAGCAGCTTAGCCCCGGGACGGACAGCGGTGGGGTATAGCACAGATACGCAGTATTTT. The encoded protein is CASSLAPGRTAVGYSTDTQYF. The full variable domain, with the rest looked up from reference TRBV7-9 and TRBJ2-3, is DTGVSQNPRHKITKRGQNVTFRCDPISEHNRLYWYRQTLGQGPEFLTYFQNEAQLEKSRLLSDRFSAERPKGSFSTLEIQRTEQGDSAMYLCASSLAPGRTAVGYSTDTQYFGPGTRLTVL.